Below, 15 T cell receptor beta chains from the same sample are listed, as sequenced in a study of T cell responses to AZD1222 COVID-19 vaccine. Here immunoSEQ multiplex PCR was the method, and the copy in TCRdb shows in-frame clones only, minus some. The repertoire holds 150,000 to 200,000 clones, with more than 80% as singletons. The material sequenced was peripheral blood, taken 28 days after the second dose of the MenACWY control vaccine. The receptors come from an adult who received the MenACWY meningococcal vaccine as a control.

This clone was seen just once. This rearrangement joins TRBV15 to TRBJ1-2, with a weak D call TRBD1 (6 bases). The V and J ends lost 0 bases and 4 bases respectively, with 12 bases between them. Germline lookup yields CDR1 LNHNV and CDR2 YYDKDF (reference sequence). The CDR3 is made up of 15 amino acids. This CDR3 reads CATSREQGEGYGYTF. CDR3 nucleotides: TGTGCCACCAGCAGAGAACAGGGAGAGGGCTATGGCTACACCTTC.

This clone came up once. CDR3: CAISGHRDNSPLHF. Here the CDR3 DNA reads TGTGCCATCAGTGGGCACAGGGATAATTCACCCCTCCACTTT. The chain combines TRBV10-3 with TRBJ1-6; the D gene is possibly TRBD1 (6 bases). CDR3 length: 14 residues. Between the trimmed V and J ends, which lost 4 bases and 5 bases, there was a span of 9 bases. Looked up from germline, CDR1 is ENHRY and CDR2 is SYGVKD.

The chain combines TRBV10-3 with TRBJ1-5, with TRBD1 as a possible D gene (5 bases). Trimming pared 6 bases from V and 0 bases from J, leaving 6 bases between. The CDR3 has 13 amino acids. Germline-derived CDR1 and CDR2 are ENHRY and SYGVKD. The CDR3 DNA reads as TGTGCCATCAGGGACACTAGCAATCAGCCCCAGCATTTT. Translating it yields CAIRDTSNQPQHF.

This clone has a single count. The chain combines TRBV11-2 with TRBJ1-4; the D gene is possibly TRBD1 (5 bases). Germline V gene lookup returns CDR1 SGHAT and CDR2 FQNNGV. Trimming removed 5 bases at V and 0 bases at J, with 13 bases between. This CDR3 is 16 amino acids long. Here the CDR3 DNA reads TGTGCCAGCAGCACGGGGACTCTGGCAACTAATGAAAAACTGTTTTTT. Protein: CASSTGTLATNEKLFF. Full variable domain (missing parts from reference TRBV11-2 and TRBJ1-4): EAGVAQSPRYKIIEKRQSVAFWCNPISGHATLYWYQQILGQGPKLLIQFQNNGVVDDSQLPKDRFSAERLKGVDSTLKIQPAKLEDSAVYLCASSTGTLATNEKLFFGSGTQLSVL.

This rearrangement joins TRBV3-1 (or the pseudogene TRBV3-2) to TRBJ2-5; 7 bases are shared with TRBD1. The CDR3 is 15 amino acids. J lost 3 bases, V lost 0 bases, and 4 bases had no gene match. The V gene's germline CDR1 is LGHDT and CDR2 YNNKEL (reference sequence). For the CDR3, the DNA is TGTGCCAGCAGCCAAGACAGGGGGTGGGAAGAGACCCAGTACTTC. Protein: CASSQDRGWEETQYF.

This clone is a singleton in its sample. V and J are TRBV5-4 and TRBJ2-5, with D unresolved. Trimming took 0 bases from V and 5 from J, leaving 14 bases between them. Germline assignment: CDR1 SGHNT and CDR2 YYREEE (reference sequence). CDR3 length: 15 residues. DNA of the CDR3: TGTGCCAGCAGCTTGGGAGGTCCCGCAGAGGAGACCCAGTACTTC. This translates into CASSLGGPAEETQYF.

The chain uses TRBV6-1 and TRBJ1-1; 8 positions match TRBD1. The CDR3 runs to 17 residues. Germline CDR1 and CDR2: MNHNS and SASEGT. The junction had 11 bases not matched to a gene; V was cut back by 5 bases and J by 0 bases. The CDR3, as DNA: TGTGCCAGCAGTAAAGGGACAGGCGTCAGCATGAACACTGAAGCTTTCTTT. Amino acid sequence: CASSKGTGVSMNTEAFF.

The rearrangement uses TRBV10-3 and TRBJ2-3; D is undetermined. The V end was cut by 6 bases, the J end by 6 bases, with 10 bases between. The CDR3 consists of 12 residues. Germline V CDR1 and CDR2: ENHRY, SYGVKD. Here the CDR3 reads CAISPGFDTQYF. The CDR3 nucleotides are TGTGCCATCAGCCCCGGGTTTGATACGCAGTATTTT.

The chain carries TRBV20-1 and TRBJ1-5; 7 positions match TRBD1. This CDR3 is built from 15 residues. Unmatched junction bases numbered 8, after V lost 3 bases and J lost 3 bases. Per germline, CDR1 DFQATT and CDR2 SNEGSKA (reference sequence). The CDR3 nucleotides are TGCAGTGCTAGTAGACAGGGAGAGGTCAATCAGCCCCAGCATTTT. Its protein is CSASRQGEVNQPQHF.

This rearrangement joins TRBV3-1 (or the pseudogene TRBV3-2) to TRBJ1-1; D call uncertain. Germline V lookup: CDR1 LGHDT, CDR2 YNNKEL (reference sequence). V dropped 1 base and J dropped 0 bases, with 9 bases sitting between them. CDR3 size: 15 residues. The CDR3 loop is CASSQAPIMNTEAFF. In nucleotides, the CDR3 is TGTGCCAGCAGCCAAGCTCCGATAATGAACACTGAAGCTTTCTTT.

This clone was counted a single time. This chain joins TRBV7-2 and TRBJ1-5, with a tentative D call TRBD1 (6 bases). Trimming cost V 6 bases and J 2 bases, with 14 bases left between them. This CDR3 has 15 amino acids. The germline gives CDR1 SGHTA, CDR2 FQGNSA. The CDR3 nucleotides are TGTGCCAGCAGTACCCCCAGGGGCGGCAATCAGCCCCAGCATTTT. Residues: CASSTPRGGNQPQHF.

A single count supports this clone. This CDR3 reads CASSLQGKGGEQYF. The CDR3 nucleotides are TGTGCCAGCAGCTTACAGGGAAAAGGAGGCGAGCAGTACTTC. The V gene is TRBV5-6, the J gene TRBJ2-7; possibly TRBD1 for D (6 bases). Trimming shortened V by 2 bases and J by 6 bases, and 15 bases separated the two germline ends. This CDR3 spans 14 amino acids. CDR1 and CDR2 from the germline V gene are SGHDT and YYEEEE.

CDR3 bases: TGTGCCAGCCCTTTGCCCGGGACAGGCAGCTCTGGGGCCAACGTCCTGACTTTC. This codes for CASPLPGTGSSGANVLTF. The chain links TRBV11-2 to TRBJ2-6, with 8 bases aligning to TRBD1. Germline CDR1 SGHAT, CDR2 FQNNGV. Trimming removed 8 bases from V and 0 bases from J; junction bases left unmatched: 12. CDR3 size: 18 residues.

About this clone itself: The same CDR3 can be traced to other DNA sequences in this sample. The chain has TRBV28 and TRBJ1-4, with D unresolved. V lost 4 bases, J lost 5 bases, and 2 bases lay in between. This CDR3 has 11 amino acids. CDR1 is MDHEN and CDR2 is SYDVKM in the germline V gene. The CDR3 DNA reads TGTGCCAGCAGTTCAAATGAAAAACTGTTTTTT. It translates to CASSSNEKLFF.

The CDR3 DNA is TGTGCCATCAGTGGGCAGGGGGCGGAACAGCCCCAGCATTTT. Protein: CAISGQGAEQPQHF. V gene TRBV10-3 combines with J gene TRBJ1-5; 8 nucleotides line up with TRBD1. With 4 bases clipped from V and 7 bases from J, the junction kept 6 bases outside the gene matches. Germline CDR1 ENHRY, CDR2 SYGVKD. This CDR3 contains 14 residues.